This TCR beta chain was observed in a study of cytomegalovirus exposure and HLA in healthy donors. Overall study results and limits: It was reportedly the case that the classifier diagnosed cytomegalovirus status with high specificity and sensitivity. It was found in a later analysis that first-cohort TCR clusters tended to co-occur in the 90 to 150 validation repertoires.

Deletions cut 2 bases from V and 2 bases from J, with 8 bases between. The CDR3 has 14 residues. Germline assignment: CDR1 MRHNA and CDR2 SNTAGT. Points on this clone: The antigen is not known.

Data came from immunoSEQ multiplex PCR; TCRdb stores just in-frame clones and leaves some out. The repertoire holds about 260,000 clones, with 90% as singletons. The donors formed part of the approximately 120-subject validation cohort, distinct from the roughly 700-subject first cohort. The specimen sequenced was PBMCs. The rearrangement uses TRBV6-4 and TRBJ2-3, with D perhaps TRBD1 (5 bases). This TCR was sampled from a woman under 40 in good health and CMV-seronegative. In DNA, the CDR3 is TGTGCCAGCAGTGACGGACAAACCACAGATACGCAGTATTTT. Translated: CASSDGQTTDTQYF.